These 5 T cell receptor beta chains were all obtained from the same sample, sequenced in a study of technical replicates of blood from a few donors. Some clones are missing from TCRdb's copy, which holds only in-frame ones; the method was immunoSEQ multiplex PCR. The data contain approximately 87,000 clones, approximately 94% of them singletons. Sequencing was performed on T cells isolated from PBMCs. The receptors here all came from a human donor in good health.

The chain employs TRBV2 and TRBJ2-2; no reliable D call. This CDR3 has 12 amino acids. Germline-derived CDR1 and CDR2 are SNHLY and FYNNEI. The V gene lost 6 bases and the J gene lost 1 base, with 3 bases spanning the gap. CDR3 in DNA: TGTGCCAGCAGCTTGAACACCGGGGAGCTGTTTTTT. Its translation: CASSLNTGELFF. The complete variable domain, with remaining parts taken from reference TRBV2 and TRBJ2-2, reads EPEVTQTPSHQVTQMGQEVILRCVPISNHLYFYWYRQILGQKVEFLVSFYNNEISEKSEIFDDQFSVERPDGSNFTLKIRSTKLEDSAMYFCASSLNTGELFFGEGSRLTVL.

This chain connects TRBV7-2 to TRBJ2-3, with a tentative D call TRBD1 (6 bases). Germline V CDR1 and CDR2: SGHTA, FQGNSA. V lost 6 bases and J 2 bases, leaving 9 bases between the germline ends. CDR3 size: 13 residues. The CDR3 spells CASSWDTTDTQYF. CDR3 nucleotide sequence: TGTGCCAGCAGTTGGGACACCACAGATACGCAGTATTTT.

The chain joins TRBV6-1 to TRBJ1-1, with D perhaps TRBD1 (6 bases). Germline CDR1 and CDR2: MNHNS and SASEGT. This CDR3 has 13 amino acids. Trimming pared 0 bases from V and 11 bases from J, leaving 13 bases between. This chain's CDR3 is CASSEASTGLAFF. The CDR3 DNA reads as TGTGCCAGCAGTGAAGCCTCGACAGGATTGGCTTTCTTT.

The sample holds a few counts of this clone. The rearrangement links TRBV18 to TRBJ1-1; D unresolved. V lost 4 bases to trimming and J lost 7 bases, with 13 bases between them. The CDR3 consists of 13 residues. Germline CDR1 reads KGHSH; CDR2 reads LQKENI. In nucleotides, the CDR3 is TGTGCCAGCTCACTCTACGGGAGGGATGAAGCTTTCTTT. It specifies CASSLYGRDEAFF. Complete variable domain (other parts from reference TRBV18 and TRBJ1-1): NAGVMQNPRHLVRRRGQEARLRCSPMKGHSHVYWYRQLPEEGLKFMVYLQKENIIDESGMPKERFSAEFPKEGPSILRIQQVVRGDSAAYFCASSLYGRDEAFFGQGTRLTVV.

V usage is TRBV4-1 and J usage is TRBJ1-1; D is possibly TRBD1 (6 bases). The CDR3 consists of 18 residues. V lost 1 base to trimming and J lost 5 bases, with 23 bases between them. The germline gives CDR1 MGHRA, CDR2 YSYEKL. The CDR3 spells CASSQVGIGELGGTEAFF. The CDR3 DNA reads TGCGCCAGCAGCCAAGTGGGGATTGGGGAATTAGGGGGTACTGAAGCTTTCTTT.